This T cell receptor (beta chain) came from a study of blood T cell repertoires in COVID-19. TCRdb's table, derived via immunoSEQ multiplex PCR, lists solely in-frame clones and lacks some. The sample has some 140,000 clones, 70% to 85% seen once. The length of the CDR3 is 11 residues. V gave up 8 bases and J gave up 7 bases, with 11 bases separating them. Germline loops: CDR1 SNHLY, CDR2 FYNNEI. The chain employs TRBV2 and TRBJ1-1; possibly TRBD1 for D (5 bases). This clonotype was sampled from a man aged 50-59 years who had recovered from COVID-19. The sample consisted of PBMCs or T cells enriched from blood (not recorded which). The CDR3 protein is CASSTDFEAFF. DNA for the CDR3: TGTGCCAGCTCGACAGATTTTGAAGCTTTCTTT.